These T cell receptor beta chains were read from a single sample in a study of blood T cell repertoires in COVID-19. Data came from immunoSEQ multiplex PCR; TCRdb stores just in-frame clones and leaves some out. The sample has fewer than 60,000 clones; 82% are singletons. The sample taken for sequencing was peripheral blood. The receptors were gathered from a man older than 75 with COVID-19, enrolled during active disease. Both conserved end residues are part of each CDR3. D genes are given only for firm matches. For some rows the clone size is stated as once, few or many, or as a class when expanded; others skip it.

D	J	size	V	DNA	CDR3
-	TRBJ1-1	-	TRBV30	TGTGCCGGGGGGAAAAGGGGGAACACTGAAGCTTTCTTT	CAGGKRGNTEAFF
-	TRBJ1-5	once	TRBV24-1	TGTGCCACCAGGGGGGGGGAACATCAGCCCCAGCATTTT	CATRGGEHQPQHF
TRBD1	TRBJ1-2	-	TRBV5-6	TGTGCCAGCAGCTCAGGGACAGCTAACTATGGCTACACCTTC	CASSSGTANYGYTF
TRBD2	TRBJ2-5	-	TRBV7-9	TGTGCCAGCAGCTTACGACTAGCGGTTCAAGAGACCCAGTACTTC	CASSLRLAVQETQYF
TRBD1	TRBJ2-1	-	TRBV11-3	TGTGCCAGCAGCTATATAAGCGGGACAGGGGGCAATGAGCAGTTCTTC	CASSYISGTGGNEQFF
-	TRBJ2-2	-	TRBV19	TGTGCCAGTAGTTGGCAGCGGCCGCCGAACACCGGGGAGCTGTTTTTT	CASSWQRPPNTGELFF
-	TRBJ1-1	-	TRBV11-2	TGTGCCAGCAGCTTCGCGCAACCTGAAGCTTTCTTT	CASSFAQPEAFF
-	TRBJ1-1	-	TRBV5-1	TGCGCCAGCAGCCGGGGAGACGGGGGGACTGAAGCTTTCTTT	CASSRGDGGTEAFF
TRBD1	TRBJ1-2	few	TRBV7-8	TGTGCCAGCAGCTTAGCCCTCAGGGGGAGGAATGGCTACACCTTC	CASSLALRGRNGYTF
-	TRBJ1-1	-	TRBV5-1	TGCGCCAGCAGCCCGGACATATTGAACACTGAAGCTTTCTTT	CASSPDILNTEAFF
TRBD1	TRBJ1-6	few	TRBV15	TGTGCCACCAGCGGACAGGGGTCACCCCTCCACTTT	CATSGQGSPLHF
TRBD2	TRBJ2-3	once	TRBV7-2	TGTGCCAGCAGCTCGGACGCGGGAGCAGATACGCAGTATTTT	CASSSDAGADTQYF
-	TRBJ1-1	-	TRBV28	TGTGCCAGCAATAATATCAGGGGAGGGGGACTGAACACTGAAGCTTTCTTT	CASNNIRGGGLNTEAFF
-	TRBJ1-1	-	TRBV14	TGTGCCAGCAGCCAAGATTATTATACTGAAGCTTTCTTT	CASSQDYYTEAFF
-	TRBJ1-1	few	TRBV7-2	TGTGCCAGCAGCTTAGCGACAGGAGCGAACACTGAAGCTTTCTTT	CASSLATGANTEAFF
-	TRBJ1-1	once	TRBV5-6	TGTGCCAGCAGCTTGGGAAGGGGGACGTCTGAAGCTTTCTTT	CASSLGRGTSEAFF
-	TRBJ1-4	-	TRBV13	TGTGCCAGCAGCCAGGGGTGGGGGAGCACTAATGAAAAACTGTTTTTT	CASSQGWGSTNEKLFF
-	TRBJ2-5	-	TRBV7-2	TGTGCCAGCAGCTTAAAGTCGGCTAGAACACAAGAGACCCAGTACTTC	CASSLKSARTQETQYF
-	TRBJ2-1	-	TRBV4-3	TGCGCCAGCAGCCAAGATCAGAGGGGGATAAAAAATGAGCAGTTCTTC	CASSQDQRGIKNEQFF
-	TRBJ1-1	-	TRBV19	TGTGCCAGTAGATCCCAAGGGGCGAGTACTGAAGCTTTCTTT	CASRSQGASTEAFF
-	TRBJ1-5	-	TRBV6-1	TGTGCCAGCAGTGAATCCGGGGTCGGCCAGCCCCAGCATTTT	CASSESGVGQPQHF
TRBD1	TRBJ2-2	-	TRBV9	TGTGCCAGCAGCGAGGGACAGCAATTTAAGGAGCTGTTTTTT	CASSEGQQFKELFF
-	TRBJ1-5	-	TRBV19	TGTGCCAGTAGTGACTCCTCAGTGGATAGCAATCAGCCCCAGCATTTT	CASSDSSVDSNQPQHF
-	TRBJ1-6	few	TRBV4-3	TGCGCCAGCAGCCAAGATAATTTCCGGGGAGTGGATTCACCCCTCCACTTT	CASSQDNFRGVDSPLHF
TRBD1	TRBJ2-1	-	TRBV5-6	TGTGCCAGCAGCTGGGACAGGGAACATGAGCAGTTCTTC	CASSWDREHEQFF
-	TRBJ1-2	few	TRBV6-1	TGTGCCAGCAGGGAAGGGGGGGACTATGGCTACACCTTC	CASREGGDYGYTF
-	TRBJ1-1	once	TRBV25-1	TGTGCCAGTCTTCGGGGGGGGAGCACTGAAGCTTTCTTT	CASLRGGSTEAFF
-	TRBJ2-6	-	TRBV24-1	TGTGCCACCAGTGATTCTACTGGGGCCAACGTCCTGACTTTC	CATSDSTGANVLTF
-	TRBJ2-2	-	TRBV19	TGTGCCAGTAGTCTGGGGGGACGGAACACCGGGGAGCTGTTTTTT	CASSLGGRNTGELFF
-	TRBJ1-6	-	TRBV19	TGTGCCAGTAGTATAGAAGCAGGCATAGGGGATTCACCCCTCCACTTT	CASSIEAGIGDSPLHF
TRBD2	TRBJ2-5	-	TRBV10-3	TGTGCCATCAGTGACTTCAGACTAGCGGGGGAGGAAGAGACCCAGTACTTC	CAISDFRLAGEEETQYF
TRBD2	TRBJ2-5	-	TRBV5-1	TGCGCCAGCAGCTTTGGTAGCGGGATGGAAGAGACCCAGTACTTC	CASSFGSGMEETQYF
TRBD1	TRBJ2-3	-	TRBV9	TGTGCCAGCAGCGCCAACAGGGGGTACACAGATACGCAGTATTTT	CASSANRGYTDTQYF
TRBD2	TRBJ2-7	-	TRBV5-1	TGCGCCAGCAGCGCTCTAGCGGGAGCCTCCTACGAGCAGTACTTC	CASSALAGASYEQYF
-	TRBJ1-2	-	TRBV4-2	TGTGCCAGCAGCCAAGACTCGACGGGCTATGGCTACACCTTC	CASSQDSTGYGYTF
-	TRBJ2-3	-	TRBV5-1	TGCGCCAGCAGCTTAACCCCCCCGGGGTTCGGCACAGATACGCAGTATTTT	CASSLTPPGFGTDTQYF
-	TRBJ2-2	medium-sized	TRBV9	TGTGCCAGCAGCGTAGATCCCCGAACAACCGGGGAGCTGTTTTTT	CASSVDPRTTGELFF
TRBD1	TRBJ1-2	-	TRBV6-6	TGTGCCAGCAGTCGGACAGGCTCCTATGGCTACACCTTC	CASSRTGSYGYTF
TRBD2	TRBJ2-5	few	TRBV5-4	TGTGCCAGCAGCTTGGTCCAGCGGGGGGGCCCTGAGACCCAGTACTTC	CASSLVQRGGPETQYF
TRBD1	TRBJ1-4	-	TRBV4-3	TGCGCCAGCAGCCAAGATAGGGGGACAGGGGACGAACGTCGGTTTTTT	CASSQDRGTGDERRFF
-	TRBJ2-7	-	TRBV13	TGTGCCAGCAGTTTTAGCCGTACGAGCTACGAGCAGTACTTC	CASSFSRTSYEQYF
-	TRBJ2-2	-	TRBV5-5	TGTGCCAGCGCTTGGAGGGAGCGGGTCACCGGGGAGCTGTTTTTT	CASAWRERVTGELFF
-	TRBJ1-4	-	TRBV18	TGTGCCAGCTCACCACAGGGGGCAACTAATGAAAAACTGTTTTTT	CASSPQGATNEKLFF
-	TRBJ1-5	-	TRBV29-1	TGCAGCGCCGCCCGGGACAATCAGCCCCAGCATTTT	CSAARDNQPQHF
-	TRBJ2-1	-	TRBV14	TGTGCCAGCAGCCAGTACCTGGGGCGGGACTTATACAATGAGCAGTTCTTC	CASSQYLGRDLYNEQFF
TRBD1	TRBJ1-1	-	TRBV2	TGTGCCAGCAGCCTGGACAGGGACACTGAAGCTTTCTTT	CASSLDRDTEAFF
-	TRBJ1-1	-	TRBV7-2	TGTGCCAGCAGCAAACAGGAGGGCACTGAAGCTTTCTTT	CASSKQEGTEAFF
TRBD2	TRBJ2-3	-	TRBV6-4	TGTGCCAGCAGTGAAGGCGGGGGGGCCGTGGATACGCAGTATTTT	CASSEGGGAVDTQYF
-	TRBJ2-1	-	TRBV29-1	TGCAGCGCAGTGCACATCTACAATGAGCAGTTCTTC	CSAVHIYNEQFF
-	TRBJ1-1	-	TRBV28	TGTGCCAGCCAGAGTCGGAGGGCTGAAGCTTTCTTT	CASQSRRAEAFF
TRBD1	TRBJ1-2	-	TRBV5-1	TGCGCCAGCAGCACGGGACAGGGGAATGGCTACACCTTC	CASSTGQGNGYTF
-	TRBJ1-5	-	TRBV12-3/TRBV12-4	TGTGCCAGCAGTTCAAACAATCAGCCCCAGCATTTT	CASSSNNQPQHF
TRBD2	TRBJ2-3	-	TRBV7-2	TGTGCCAGCAGCTTAACTAGCGGGAGAGATACGCAGTATTTT	CASSLTSGRDTQYF